A single T cell receptor (beta chain) is shown here with its context. Its target is not known. The data stem from a study of CD8+CD57+ T cells in acquired aplastic anemia. Study-level background: When averaged, DNA from sorted CD4+ and CD8+ cells came to approximately 3 ug.

Study-wide points: Researchers report that around 31 CD8+ CDR3 sequences appeared in both patients and controls.

Germline V gene sequence: CDR1 SEHNR, CDR2 FQNEAQ (reference sequence). The CDR3 loop spans 15 amino acids. V lost 3 bases and J 6 bases, leaving 17 bases between the germline ends. The template for TCR beta VDJ and CDR3 sequence profiling was genomic DNA. TCRdb processed the reads anew with MiXCR; each CDR3 protein has one entry. In the table there are approximately 380,000 distinct CDR3 sequences, 55% to 75% of which are singletons. The clonotype originates from a human donor in good health, serving as a control. The sequenced sample consisted of sorted CD4+, CD8+, or CD8+CD57+ T cells (not recorded which) from PBMCs. The rearrangement uses TRBV7-9 and TRBJ1-2; weak D call: TRBD1 (6 bases). The CDR3 spells CASSLEGGGANGYTF. CDR3 in DNA: TGTGCCAGCAGCTTGGAAGGGGGAGGAGCTAATGGCTACACCTTC. Together with reference TRBV7-9 and TRBJ1-2, the CDR3 gives the full variable domain: DTGVSQNPRHKITKRGQNVTFRCDPISEHNRLYWYRQTLGQGPEFLTYFQNEAQLEKSRLLSDRFSAERPKGSFSTLEIQRTEQGDSAMYLCASSLEGGGANGYTFGSGTRLTVV.